The rows below give T cell receptor beta chains drawn from one sample of a study of identical twins. TCRdb processed the 5' RACE reads anew with MiXCR; each CDR3 protein has one entry. Here the sample spans around 650,000 distinct CDR3 sequences, 7.1% being singletons. These records were also assigned to another study, of yellow fever vaccine responses in identical twins.

Source material: PBMCs. These receptors were taken from a woman aged 18-35 years in good health. Each CDR3 is given without its conserved first and last residue. The order of the fields is J gene, V gene, CDR3 protein.

>TRBJ2-7|TRBV3-1
ASSHSVYEQY
>TRBJ2-6|TRBV15
ATSRDSGSGANVLT
>TRBJ1-2|TRBV10-3
AISDNNRADYYGYT
>TRBJ2-1|TRBV7-3
ASSLGGQNGAEQF
>TRBJ2-7|TRBV18
ASSPKGAYEQY
>TRBJ2-7|TRBV5-1
ASSSWGVTYEQY
>TRBJ2-1|TRBV28
ASSPTGPLSQF
>TRBJ1-1|TRBV10-2
ASAHNQGTEAF
>TRBJ2-1|TRBV12-3/TRBV12-4
ASSPMTSGIYNEQF
>TRBJ2-2|TRBV6-5
ASSYSLSTGELF
>TRBJ2-7|TRBV6-5
ASRNGGNEQY
>TRBJ2-7|TRBV7-9
ASSSTGYHEQY
>TRBJ1-3|TRBV12-3/TRBV12-4
ASRAVDSSGGNTIY
>TRBJ2-6|TRBV18
ASSPPQGNGANVLT
>TRBJ2-7|TRBV29-1
SVRDGGSYEQY
>TRBJ2-1|TRBV7-9
ASSPRTSGGMEQF
>TRBJ2-1|TRBV12-3/TRBV12-4
ASSFRSSGLARFSYNEQF
>TRBJ1-2|TRBV7-9
ASRGGDYGYT
>TRBJ1-1|TRBV5-1
ASSLFRSHAPNTEAF
>TRBJ1-1|TRBV6-1
ASSEYRDTEAF
>TRBJ2-1|TRBV20-1
SAPGQAGNEQF
>TRBJ2-2|TRBV4-1
ASSQPPMRGISANTGELF
>TRBJ1-1|TRBV15
ATSRGLDIEAF
>TRBJ2-4|TRBV6-6
ATRAGGDIQY
>TRBJ1-6|TRBV28
ASNEELDSLH
>TRBJ2-5|TRBV7-2
ASSFSVYRQETQY
>TRBJ2-3|TRBV20-1
SARGFGGTRRGTDTQY
>TRBJ2-2|TRBV7-3
ASSPSGASGNTGELF
>TRBJ1-1|TRBV10-3
AIRGGNTEAF
>TRBJ2-2|TRBV20-1
SARDPAMNTGELF
>TRBJ1-1|TRBV5-4
AMGPGRATEAF
>TRBJ1-1|TRBV4-1
ASSQEGVNTEAF
>TRBJ2-7|TRBV12-3/TRBV12-4
ASSFGQGGRYEQY
>TRBJ1-4|TRBV6-1
ASSRRDFGEKLF
>TRBJ1-2|TRBV7-2
ASSPDLVYGYT
>TRBJ1-1|TRBV20-1
SARADSYEAF
>TRBJ2-7|TRBV29-1
SVSCKSNSYEQY
>TRBJ1-1|TRBV7-9
ASSSSGGMGTEAF
>TRBJ2-1|TRBV19
ASSIGTASYNEQF
>TRBJ2-1|TRBV7-9
ASSSGTGGRGAEQF
>TRBJ2-5|TRBV4-1
ASSQRGEQETQY
>TRBJ2-6|TRBV5-1
ASRLEGAGANVLT
>TRBJ2-1|TRBV5-6
AISPSNNEQF
>TRBJ2-3|TRBV12-3/TRBV12-4
ASRPFGGRGTDTQY
>TRBJ2-4|TRBV28
ASSFGGAGMAKNIQY
>TRBJ2-1|TRBV14
ASSHLVHEQF
>TRBJ1-4|TRBV15
ATSRVGGAGEKLF
>TRBJ2-2|TRBV5-6
ASSPQVNTGELF
>TRBJ2-2|TRBV25-1
ASSHDSRELF
>TRBJ2-7|TRBV27
ASRSGPRQY
>TRBJ1-2|TRBV20-1
SARNQPGFNYGYT
>TRBJ2-7|TRBV5-1
ASRPKAGPGNYEQY
>TRBJ1-2|TRBV29-1
SVWDRADGYT
>TRBJ2-3|TRBV7-9
ASSLGLAGGRDTQY
>TRBJ1-1|TRBV4-1
ASSQDGTNTEAF
>TRBJ1-1|TRBV29-1
SAPAQGGGTEAF
>TRBJ2-1|TRBV6-5
ASSYRESYNEQF
>TRBJ2-1|TRBV11-2
ASSQTSGGNYNEQF
>TRBJ2-5|TRBV5-1
ASSNPLPAGPEETQY
>TRBJ1-5|TRBV27
ASSRLPNQPQH